The T cell receptor (beta chain) described here comes from a study of shared clonotypes between healthy human individuals. Study context: With ages of 18 to 49, the donors were two women and a few men.

TCRdb's table, derived via immunoSEQ multiplex PCR, lists solely in-frame clones and lacks some. Seen here are 1,400,000 or so clones, approximately 98.5% observed once, and the top ten hold 0.3% to 0.45%. Germline lookup yields CDR1 MNHEY and CDR2 SVGAGI. The CDR3 has 14 residues. J lost 5 bases, V lost 5 bases, and 7 bases had no gene match. The rearrangement uses TRBV6-5 and TRBJ2-5, with 8 bases identical to TRBD1. Sequenced material: naive CD4+ T cells sorted from blood. Sample subset: CD45RA+ positively selected. The sequence derives from a man aged 25 to 40 in good health. The CDR3 nucleotides read TGTGCCAGCAGTGACAGGGGCGCTGATGAGACCCAGTACTTC. Its translation: CASSDRGADETQYF.